This entry lists 13 T cell receptor beta chains sequenced from one sample in a study of shared clonotypes between healthy human individuals. Only in-frame clones appear in the TCRdb table, and some are missing; sequencing was by immunoSEQ multiplex PCR. The sample includes about 640,000 clones, approximately 79% of them seen just once. The specimen was memory CD4+ T cells sorted from blood. The subset denotes: CD45RA-negative fraction. These receptors all come from a woman aged 25 to 45 in good health.

The rearrangement links TRBV6-5 to TRBJ1-4; 7 bases fit TRBD1. CDR3 size: 13 residues. The V gene's germline CDR1 is MNHEY and CDR2 SVGAGI. Germline trimming cut 6 bases from V and 5 bases from J; bases unmatched to any gene: 3. The CDR3 DNA reads TGTGCCAGCAGCCTACAGGGGAATGAAAAACTGTTTTTT. This codes for CASSLQGNEKLFF.

Of note for this clone: This sample also contains other DNA sequences that code for the same CDR3. V usage is TRBV10-1 and J usage is TRBJ2-2; D is undetermined. The CDR3 covers 13 residues. Germline V lookup: CDR1 WNHNN, CDR2 SYGVQD (reference sequence). Trimming removed 4 bases at V and 4 bases at J, with 7 bases between. The CDR3 is CASSGHPTGELFF. The CDR3 nucleotides read TGCGCCAGCAGTGGGCACCCCACCGGGGAGCTGTTTTTT.

Concerning this clone: The sample contains more than one DNA sequence encoding this CDR3. The V gene is TRBV11-2, the J gene TRBJ2-1, with 9 bases fitting TRBD1. The CDR3 totals 15 residues. The V and J ends lost 3 bases and 2 bases, in that order; junction bases with no gene match: 2. Germline V CDR1 and CDR2: SGHAT, FQNNGV. CDR3 residues: CASSLGQGAYNEQFF. As DNA, the CDR3 is TGTGCCAGCAGCTTGGGACAGGGTGCCTACAATGAGCAGTTCTTC.

The V call is TRBV7-9, the J call TRBJ1-1; tentatively, D is TRBD1 (6 bases). The CDR3 runs 15 residues. Germline CDR1 is SEHNR and CDR2 is FQNEAQ (reference sequence). Trimming removed 2 bases from V and 2 bases from J, with 12 bases in between. The CDR3 reads CASSLSGTINTEAFF. For the CDR3, the DNA is TGTGCCAGCAGCTTATCCGGGACAATCAACACTGAAGCTTTCTTT.

The chain combines TRBV6-6 with TRBJ1-1; D may be TRBD1 (5 bases). V dropped 2 bases and J dropped 3 bases, with 7 bases sitting between them. Germline values: CDR1 MNHNY, CDR2 SVGAGI (reference sequence). This CDR3 contains 13 residues. This CDR3 is CASSYAGHTEAFF. The DNA for the CDR3 is TGTGCCAGCAGTTACGCAGGGCACACTGAAGCTTTCTTT.

The V call is TRBV5-6, the J call TRBJ2-3; 15 bases agree with TRBD2. Germline V gene data show CDR1 as SGHDT and CDR2 as YYEEEE. The CDR3 extends over 16 amino acids. V gave up 2 bases and J gave up 4 bases; unmatched junction bases: 2. Here the CDR3 DNA reads TGTGCCAGCAGCTTCCGGACTAGCGGGAGGGCAGATACGCAGTATTTT. Protein product: CASSFRTSGRADTQYF.

The chain is built from TRBV28 and TRBJ1-5; D gene unclear. Germline CDR1 and CDR2: MDHEN and SYDVKM. CDR3 length: 13 residues. V lost 8 bases and J 4 bases, leaving 12 bases between the germline ends. As DNA, the CDR3 is TGTGCCAGCGCCGGAAATCGGAATCAGCCCCAGCATTTT. This encodes CASAGNRNQPQHF.

This clone has a single count. This chain connects TRBV4-1 to TRBJ2-5; 11 bases line up with TRBD2. Trimming at V came to 4 bases and at J to 5 bases, leaving 15 bases not matched to a gene. Germline V gene sequence: CDR1 MGHRA, CDR2 YSYEKL. This CDR3 spans 18 amino acids. CDR3 residues: CASSLEGVLAGASETQYF. The CDR3 DNA follows: TGCGCCAGCAGCCTTGAAGGGGTACTAGCGGGAGCATCGGAGACCCAGTACTTC.

The chain couples TRBV14 to TRBJ1-1; 9 bases agree with TRBD1. This CDR3 contains 14 residues. Per germline, CDR1 SGHDN and CDR2 FVKESK. The V segment lost 3 bases and the J segment 5 bases; nucleotides outside the gene matches: 4. As DNA, the CDR3 is TGTGCCAGCAGCCATGGACAGGGGAGAACTGAAGCTTTCTTT. Translating gives CASSHGQGRTEAFF.

This clone has only one observation. V usage is TRBV2 and J usage is TRBJ2-3, with a possible D match to TRBD2 (5 bases). The CDR3 is made up of 12 amino acids. Per germline, CDR1 SNHLY and CDR2 FYNNEI. V was pared by 6 bases and J by 6 bases, with 10 bases between. The CDR3 DNA reads as TGTGCCAGCAGACCTTCGGGGGATACGCAGTATTTT. Protein product: CASRPSGDTQYF.

V gene TRBV30 combines with J gene TRBJ2-7; no reliable D call. This CDR3 is built from 10 residues. The germline V and J ends were trimmed by 7 bases and 6 bases, with 10 bases remaining between them. The germline CDR1 and CDR2 sequences are GTSNPN and SVGIG (reference sequence). The CDR3 DNA reads as TGTGCCTCTGGAAGGTCCGAGCAGTACTTC. Amino acid sequence: CASGRSEQYF.

The chain combines TRBV10-1 with TRBJ2-7; 10 positions agree with TRBD1. Trimming at V came to 8 bases and at J to 3 bases, leaving 10 bases not matched to a gene. The CDR3 has 15 residues. CDR1 and CDR2 from the germline V gene are WNHNN and SYGVQD (reference sequence). This CDR3 is CASSLGGTGDYEQYF. DNA for the CDR3: TGCGCCAGCTCCTTGGGAGGGACAGGGGACTACGAGCAGTACTTC.

This clone was picked up many times. This chain connects TRBV6-6 to TRBJ2-2; no clear D gene. The CDR3 length is 15 residues. With 5 bases removed from V and 6 bases from J, the gap between germline ends came to 16 bases. Germline CDR1 reads MNHNY; CDR2 reads SVGAGI (reference sequence). CDR3 nucleotide sequence: TGTGCCAGCAGTAGTAGTGACCCCTTGGCCGGGGAGCTGTTTTTT. It encodes CASSSSDPLAGELFF.